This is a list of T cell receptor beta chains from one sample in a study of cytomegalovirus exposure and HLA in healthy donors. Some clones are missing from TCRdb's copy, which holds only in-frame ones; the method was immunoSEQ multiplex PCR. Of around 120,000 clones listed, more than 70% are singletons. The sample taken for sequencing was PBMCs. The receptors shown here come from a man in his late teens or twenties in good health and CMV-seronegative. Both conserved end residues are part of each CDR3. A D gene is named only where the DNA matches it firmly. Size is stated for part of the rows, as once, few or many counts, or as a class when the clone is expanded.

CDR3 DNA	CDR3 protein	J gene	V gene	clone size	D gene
TGTGCCAGCAGCTTCAGGACAGGGAGAATTCAGCCCCAGCATTTT	CASSFRTGRIQPQHF	TRBJ1-5	TRBV28	.	TRBD1
TGTGCCAGCAGCTTGACCGGGACAGGGACAGATACGCAGTATTTT	CASSLTGTGTDTQYF	TRBJ2-3	TRBV5-5	.	TRBD1
TGTGCCAGCAGCAGGTACAGGGGGAGCAACTATGGCTACACCTTC	CASSRYRGSNYGYTF	TRBJ1-2	TRBV13	.	TRBD1
TGTGCCAGCAGTAAAGGAGGGAGGGAGACCCAGTACTTC	CASSKGGRETQYF	TRBJ2-5	TRBV9	.	.
TGTGCCAGCAATGATAACGGGGTGGTCAATCAGCCCCAGCATTTT	CASNDNGVVNQPQHF	TRBJ1-5	TRBV28	once	.
TGTGCCAGCACTAACGACGGGAGCTCCTACAATGAGCAGTTCTTC	CASTNDGSSYNEQFF	TRBJ2-1	TRBV6-1	.	.
TGTGCCAGCAGCCCGAAAGACAGGGCAGCCTACGAGCAGTACTTC	CASSPKDRAAYEQYF	TRBJ2-7	TRBV7-8	.	TRBD1
TGTGCCAGCAGTTTGGTGGCAAGATCACTGTTTTTT	CASSLVARSLFF	TRBJ1-4	TRBV28	.	.
TGTGCCAGCAGCCCCTGGGGCAGGGAATCGTACACTGAAGCTTTCTTT	CASSPWGRESYTEAFF	TRBJ1-1	TRBV7-2	.	.
TGCGCCAGCAGCCAGCAACAGGGGGCTTATGAAAAACTGTTTTTT	CASSQQQGAYEKLFF	TRBJ1-4	TRBV4-3	.	TRBD1
TGTGCCAGCAGTTTAGTTACAGCATATAATTCACCCCTCCACTTT	CASSLVTAYNSPLHF	TRBJ1-6	TRBV27	.	.
TGTGCCAGCAGTTACCGGGACAGAACTAAAAACATTCAGTACTTC	CASSYRDRTKNIQYF	TRBJ2-4	TRBV6-5	.	TRBD1
TGTGCCAGCATTCGAGGATCCTTGGTCTATGGCTACACCTTC	CASIRGSLVYGYTF	TRBJ1-2	TRBV6-1	.	.
TGTGCCAGCAGCACCCCCCAGGGATGGGACGAGCAGTACTTC	CASSTPQGWDEQYF	TRBJ2-7	TRBV7-9	.	.
TGTGCCAGCAGTTATGGGACAGGTACCTACGAGCAGTACTTC	CASSYGTGTYEQYF	TRBJ2-7	TRBV6-5	few	TRBD1
TGTGCCAGCAGCTTAGTCCACAGGGGGCGAGATTCACCCCTCCACTTT	CASSLVHRGRDSPLHF	TRBJ1-6	TRBV7-6	.	TRBD1
TGTGCCAGCAGCCAAACAGACAACTATGGCTACACCTTC	CASSQTDNYGYTF	TRBJ1-2	TRBV4-2	.	.
TGTGCCAGCAGACAGGGTCTCGCTGGGGCCAACGTCCTGACTTTC	CASRQGLAGANVLTF	TRBJ2-6	TRBV6-6	.	.
TGTGCCAGCAGTTTGAGGGACAGGGGCGGGGATTCACCCCTCCACTTT	CASSLRDRGGDSPLHF	TRBJ1-6	TRBV27	.	TRBD1
TGTGCCAGCAGCTTCCAGGGGTTCACAGATACGCAGTATTTT	CASSFQGFTDTQYF	TRBJ2-3	TRBV7-2	.	.
TGTGCCAGCAAGGCTAGCGGGGGGGCCCGGGAGCAGTACTTC	CASKASGGAREQYF	TRBJ2-7	TRBV21-1	.	.
TGTGCCAGCAGCTTATTGTCGGGGGGCTACAATGAGCAGTTCTTC	CASSLLSGGYNEQFF	TRBJ2-1	TRBV5-6	.	TRBD2
TGTGCCAGCAGACACCGCTGGGACAGTTTCTCTGGGGCCAACGTCCTGACTTTC	CASRHRWDSFSGANVLTF	TRBJ2-6	TRBV28	.	TRBD1
TGTGCCAGCAGTTACTCTCAGGTCTGGGAAAAACTGTTTTTT	CASSYSQVWEKLFF	TRBJ1-4	TRBV6-5	.	.
TGCGCCAGCAGTTCTGGGGGGGGCAATGAGCAGTTCTTC	CASSSGGGNEQFF	TRBJ2-1	TRBV10-1	.	TRBD2
TGTGCCAGCAGTTACCGACAGGGTATTAATGAAAAACTGTTTTTT	CASSYRQGINEKLFF	TRBJ1-4	TRBV6-6	.	TRBD1
TGTGCCAGCAGGGATAGGACTAGCGGCTTAGCCCAAGAGACCCAGTACTTC	CASRDRTSGLAQETQYF	TRBJ2-5	TRBV27	.	TRBD2
TGCGCCAGCAGAAAGGACAACTACGAGCAGTACTTC	CASRKDNYEQYF	TRBJ2-7	TRBV5-1	once	.
TGTGCCAGCAGCTTTGACAGGGGGCGCACCGGGGAGCTGTTTTTT	CASSFDRGRTGELFF	TRBJ2-2	TRBV9	.	TRBD1
TGCAGCGTTGAAGGGACGGCGTCGGTTTCGGGGGCTTTCTTT	CSVEGTASVSGAFF	TRBJ1-1	TRBV29-1	.	.
TGTGCCACCAGCGGATTGACAGGTGACTATGGCTACACCTTC	CATSGLTGDYGYTF	TRBJ1-2	TRBV15	.	.
TGCAGCGTTGTCAGGAACACTGAAGCTTTCTTT	CSVVRNTEAFF	TRBJ1-1	TRBV29-1	.	.
TGTGCCAGCAGCCCCCTAGCGGGGGGGGCCTACGAGCAGTACTTC	CASSPLAGGAYEQYF	TRBJ2-7	TRBV11-3	.	TRBD2
TGTGCCAGCAGCACGACACAGGGAATCTCTGGGGCCAACGTCCTGACTTTC	CASSTTQGISGANVLTF	TRBJ2-6	TRBV7-9	few	.
TGTGCCAGCAGCTCAGGATTCGGGGACAGGGTCAAAAACATTCAGTACTTC	CASSSGFGDRVKNIQYF	TRBJ2-4	TRBV7-2	.	TRBD1
TGCGCCAGCAGCCCTACCATCCTACAGGCCCTCTCTGGAAACACCATATATTTT	CASSPTILQALSGNTIYF	TRBJ1-3	TRBV5-1	.	.
TGTGCCAGCAGATTCGCAGGGAACTCTGGGGCCAACGTCCTGACTTTC	CASRFAGNSGANVLTF	TRBJ2-6	TRBV2	.	.
TGTGCCAGTAGTAGCTGGGGGGGAATGAACACTGAAGCTTTCTTT	CASSSWGGMNTEAFF	TRBJ1-1	TRBV19	.	.
TGCGCCAGCAGCTTGGGGACTCTCGGGACTGAAGCTTTCTTT	CASSLGTLGTEAFF	TRBJ1-1	TRBV5-1	.	.
TGCGCCAGCAGCCAACTCCCTGGACGGACAGGGGCCAAAATTCAGTTCTTC	CASSQLPGRTGAKIQFF	TRBJ2-1	TRBV4-1	.	TRBD1
TGTGCCAGCACTTTCGGGGGAGTCTACGAGCAGTACTTC	CASTFGGVYEQYF	TRBJ2-7	TRBV28	.	.
TGTGCCGCCGGACAGGGGAGTTATGAGCAGTTCTTC	CAAGQGSYEQFF	TRBJ2-1	TRBV25-1	.	TRBD1
TGTGCCAGCAGCTTAGTTGGCAGGGGAAGCAATCAGCCCCAGCATTTT	CASSLVGRGSNQPQHF	TRBJ1-5	TRBV7-9	.	.
TGCAGCGGTGCCGGGACTAGGTACAATGAGCAGTTCTTC	CSGAGTRYNEQFF	TRBJ2-1	TRBV29-1	.	TRBD2
TGTGCCAGCAGCCCGGCGGGAGGCCAAGAGACCCAGTACTTC	CASSPAGGQETQYF	TRBJ2-5	TRBV7-6	.	TRBD2
TGTGCCAGCAGTGCAGACAGGGGGAGCAATCAGCCCCAGCATTTT	CASSADRGSNQPQHF	TRBJ1-5	TRBV6-1	.	TRBD1
TGTGCCAGCTCACGGAGAACTAGCGGGGGGCAAGAGACCCAGTACTTC	CASSRRTSGGQETQYF	TRBJ2-5	TRBV18	.	TRBD2
TGTGCCTGGAGTGTTGGGACAGCTGCCTACGAGCAGTACTTC	CAWSVGTAAYEQYF	TRBJ2-7	TRBV30	.	TRBD1
TGCAGCGCCTTGGGACTAGCAGCCACCGGGGAGCTGTTTTTT	CSALGLAATGELFF	TRBJ2-2	TRBV29-1	.	TRBD2
TGTGCCAGCAGTTTTACAAATCAAGAGACCCAGTACTTC	CASSFTNQETQYF	TRBJ2-5	TRBV27	.	.
TGTGCCAGCAGCCAAACCGGGACAGTTTATGAAGCTTTCTTT	CASSQTGTVYEAFF	TRBJ1-1	TRBV7-9	.	TRBD1
TGTGCCAGTAGTGCCCGTAGCGGGAGGCACACGGGGTTCTTC	CASSARSGRHTGFF	TRBJ2-1	TRBV19	few	TRBD2
TGTGCCAGCAGCTACCTCGACAGGGAAGCTTTCTTT	CASSYLDREAFF	TRBJ1-1	TRBV5-6	.	.
TGTGCCAGCAGGACGGACAGGGAAGAGAACACTGAAGCTTTCTTT	CASRTDREENTEAFF	TRBJ1-1	TRBV14	.	TRBD1
TGTGCCAGCAGGCGGGACAGAGACACAGATACGCAGTATTTT	CASRRDRDTDTQYF	TRBJ2-3	TRBV6-1	.	.
TGTGCCAGCAGTCCGCACCCAGCGGGAGAATCCTACGAGCAGTACTTC	CASSPHPAGESYEQYF	TRBJ2-7	TRBV6-6	.	TRBD2
TGTGCCAGCTCACCGAGGACAGGAGGCCTGGAGACCCAGTACTTC	CASSPRTGGLETQYF	TRBJ2-5	TRBV18	once	TRBD1
TGTGCCAGCAGCGTAGGTGGGGGCCATGGGGAAAAACTGTTTTTT	CASSVGGGHGEKLFF	TRBJ1-4	TRBV9	once	.
TGCAGCGTGGGAGGACAGGGAGAACAGCCCCAGCATTTT	CSVGGQGEQPQHF	TRBJ1-5	TRBV29-1	.	TRBD1